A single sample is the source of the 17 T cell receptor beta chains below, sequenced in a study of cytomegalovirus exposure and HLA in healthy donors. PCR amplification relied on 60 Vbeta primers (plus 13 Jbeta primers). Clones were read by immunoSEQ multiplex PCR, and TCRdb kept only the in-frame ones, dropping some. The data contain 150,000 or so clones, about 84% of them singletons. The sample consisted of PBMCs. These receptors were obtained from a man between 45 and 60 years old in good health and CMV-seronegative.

Written as DNA, the CDR3 is TGTGCCAGCAGTGAGACTAGCGGGGGGTCCTACAATGAGCAGTTCTTC. Its protein is CASSETSGGSYNEQFF. The chain has TRBV6-4 and TRBJ2-1, with 13 bases fitting TRBD2. The CDR3 has 16 amino acids. Germline CDR1 and CDR2: MRHNA and SNTAGT. The ends lost 3 bases at V and 1 base at J; junction bases unmatched: 0.

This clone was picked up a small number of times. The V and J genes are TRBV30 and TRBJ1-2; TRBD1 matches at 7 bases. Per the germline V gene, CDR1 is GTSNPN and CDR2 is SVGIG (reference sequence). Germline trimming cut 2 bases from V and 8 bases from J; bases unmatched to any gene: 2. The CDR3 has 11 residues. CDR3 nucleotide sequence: TGTGCCTGGAGTTCAGGGGGGGGCTACACCTTC. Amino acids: CAWSSGGGYTF. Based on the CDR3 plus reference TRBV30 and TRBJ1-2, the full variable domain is SQTIHQWPATLVQPVGSPLSLECTVEGTSNPNLYWYRQAAGRGLQLLFYSVGIGQISSEVPQNLSASRPQDRQFILSSKKLLLSDSGFYLCAWSSGGGYTFGSGTRLTVV.

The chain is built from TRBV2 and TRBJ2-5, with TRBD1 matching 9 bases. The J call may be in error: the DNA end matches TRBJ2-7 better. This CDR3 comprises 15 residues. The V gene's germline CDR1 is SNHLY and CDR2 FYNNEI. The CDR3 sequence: CASSDRDRASYEQYF. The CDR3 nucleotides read TGTGCCAGCAGTGACAGGGACAGGGCCTCCTACGAGCAGTACTTC.

CDR3 in DNA: TGTGCCAGCAGCGGACGGGACAGGGGGCGCGCAGAGACCCAGTACTTC. It translates to CASSGRDRGRAETQYF. The chain is built from TRBV9 and TRBJ2-5; 12 bases map to TRBD1. This CDR3 comprises 16 residues. Germline V gene data show CDR1 as SGDLS and CDR2 as YYNGEE. Germline trimming cut 3 bases from V and 4 bases from J; bases unmatched to any gene: 7.

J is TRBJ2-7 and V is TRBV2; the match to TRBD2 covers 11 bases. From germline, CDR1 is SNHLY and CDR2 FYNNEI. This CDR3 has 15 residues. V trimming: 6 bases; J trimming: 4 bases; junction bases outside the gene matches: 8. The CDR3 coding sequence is TGTGCCAGCAGGGAACTAGCGGGAGCGGTATACGAGCAGTACTTC. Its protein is CASRELAGAVYEQYF.

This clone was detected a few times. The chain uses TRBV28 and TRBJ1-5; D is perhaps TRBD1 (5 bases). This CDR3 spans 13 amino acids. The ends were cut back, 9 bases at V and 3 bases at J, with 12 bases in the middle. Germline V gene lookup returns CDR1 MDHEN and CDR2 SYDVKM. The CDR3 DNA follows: TGTGCCAGTCGGGGGAGTTCCAATCAGCCCCAGCATTTT. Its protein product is CASRGSSNQPQHF. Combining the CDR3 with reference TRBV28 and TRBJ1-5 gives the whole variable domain DVKVTQSSRYLVKRTGEKVFLECVQDMDHENMFWYRQDPGLGLRLIYFSYDVKMKEKGDIPEGYSVSREKKERFSLILESASTNQTSMYLCASRGSSNQPQHFGDGTRLSIL.

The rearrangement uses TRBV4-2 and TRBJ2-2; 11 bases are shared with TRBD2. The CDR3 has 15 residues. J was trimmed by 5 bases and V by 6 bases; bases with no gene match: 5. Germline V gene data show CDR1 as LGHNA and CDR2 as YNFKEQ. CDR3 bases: TGTGCCAGCAGTTCAGCTAGCGGGAGGACCGGGGAGCTGTTTTTT. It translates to CASSSASGRTGELFF.

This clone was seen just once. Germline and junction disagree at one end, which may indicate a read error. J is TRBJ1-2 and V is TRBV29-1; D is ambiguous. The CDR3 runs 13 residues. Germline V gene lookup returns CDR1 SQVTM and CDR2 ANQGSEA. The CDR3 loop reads CSVEDDATYRYTF. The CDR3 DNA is TGCAGCGTTGAAGATGATGCCACCTATCGCTACACCTTC.

The CDR3: CASDRQGTEQPQHF. CDR3 DNA: TGTGCCAGCGATAGACAGGGGACGGAGCAGCCCCAGCATTTT. The J gene is TRBJ1-5, the V gene TRBV2, with TRBD1 matching 8 bases. This CDR3 comprises 14 residues. Per the germline V gene, CDR1 is SNHLY and CDR2 is FYNNEI. With V trimmed by 8 bases and J by 7 bases, 10 bases remained unmatched.

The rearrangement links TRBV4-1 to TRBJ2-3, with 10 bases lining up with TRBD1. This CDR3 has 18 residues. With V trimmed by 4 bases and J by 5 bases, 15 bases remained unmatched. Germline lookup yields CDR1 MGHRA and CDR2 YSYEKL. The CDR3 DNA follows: TGCGCCAGCAGCCCTCTAAGCCCCGGGACAGGGGCAAGAGATACGCAGTATTTT. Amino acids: CASSPLSPGTGARDTQYF.

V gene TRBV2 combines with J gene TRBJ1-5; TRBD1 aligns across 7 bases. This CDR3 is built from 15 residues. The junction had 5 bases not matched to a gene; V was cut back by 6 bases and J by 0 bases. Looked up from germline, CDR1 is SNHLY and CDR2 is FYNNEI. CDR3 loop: CASRPTGNSNQPQHF. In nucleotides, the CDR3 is TGTGCCAGCAGGCCGACAGGGAATAGCAATCAGCCCCAGCATTTT.

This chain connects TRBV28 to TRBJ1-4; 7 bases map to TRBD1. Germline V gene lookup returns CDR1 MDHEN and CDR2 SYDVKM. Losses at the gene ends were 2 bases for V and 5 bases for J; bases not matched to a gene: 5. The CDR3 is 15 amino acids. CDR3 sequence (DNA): TGTGCCAGCAGTTTAGCCGCCAGGGGGAATGAAAAACTGTTTTTT. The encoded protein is CASSLAARGNEKLFF.

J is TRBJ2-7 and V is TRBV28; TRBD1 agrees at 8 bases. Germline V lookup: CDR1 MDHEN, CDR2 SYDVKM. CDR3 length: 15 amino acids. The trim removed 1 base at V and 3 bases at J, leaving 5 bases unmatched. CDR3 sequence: CASSLSLTGGYEQYF. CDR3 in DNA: TGTGCCAGCAGTTTATCCCTCACAGGGGGCTACGAGCAGTACTTC.

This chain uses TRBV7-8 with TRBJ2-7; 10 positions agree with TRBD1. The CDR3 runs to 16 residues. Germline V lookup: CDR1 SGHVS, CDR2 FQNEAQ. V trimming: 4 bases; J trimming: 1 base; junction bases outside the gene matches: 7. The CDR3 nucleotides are TGTGCCAGCAGCTCGCCGGGGGACAGGGGATCCTACGAGCAGTACTTC. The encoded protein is CASSSPGDRGSYEQYF.

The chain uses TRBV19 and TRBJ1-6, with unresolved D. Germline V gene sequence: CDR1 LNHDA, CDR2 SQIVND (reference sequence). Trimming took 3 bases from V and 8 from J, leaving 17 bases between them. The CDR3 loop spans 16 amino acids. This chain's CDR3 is CASSIYKGEGYSPLHF. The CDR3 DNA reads TGTGCCAGTAGTATTTACAAGGGCGAGGGTTATTCACCCCTCCACTTT.

CDR3 nucleotides: TGTGCCAGCAGCTCCCCTGGAGCGGGGACCTACGAGCAGTACTTC. Its translation: CASSSPGAGTYEQYF. The chain is built from TRBV7-2 and TRBJ2-7, with 7 nucleotides matching TRBD2. CDR3 size: 15 residues. J was trimmed by 2 bases and V by 4 bases; bases with no gene match: 8. CDR1 and CDR2 from the germline V gene are SGHTA and FQGNSA.

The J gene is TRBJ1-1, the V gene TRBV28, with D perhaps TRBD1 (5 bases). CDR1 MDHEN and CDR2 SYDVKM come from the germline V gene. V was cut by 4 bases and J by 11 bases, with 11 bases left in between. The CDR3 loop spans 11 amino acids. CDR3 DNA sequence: TGTGCCAGCAGTTCGTTGGAGGGGGCTTTCTTT. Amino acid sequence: CASSSLEGAFF. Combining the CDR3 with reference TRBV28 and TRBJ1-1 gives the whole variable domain DVKVTQSSRYLVKRTGEKVFLECVQDMDHENMFWYRQDPGLGLRLIYFSYDVKMKEKGDIPEGYSVSREKKERFSLILESASTNQTSMYLCASSSLEGAFFGQGTRLTVV.